One TCR beta chain is described in this entry. Its specificity is unknown. CD45RO/CCR7/CD25/CD127/CD95/CD27 separated CD4+ naive, central memory, regulatory and stem cell-like memory cells by sorting. The study reverse transcribed the entire isolated RNA, so it sequenced expressed TCRB transcripts. The read count averaged about 3.3 million across naive, central memory and regulatory T cell samples. Clones were sequenced by immunoSEQ multiplex PCR, and TCRdb holds only the in-frame ones, with some missing. The table records some 230,000 clones, over 7.5% of them present only once. These data are taken from a study of beta chain features in type 1 diabetes. Trimming took 0 bases from V and 5 from J, leaving 14 bases between them. The CDR3 runs to 15 residues. CDR1 SGHRS and CDR2 YFSETQ come from the germline V gene. Findings and caveats of the study: With patients and controls alike, PCR might favor shorter templates to an equal degree.

The sequencing input was naive CD4+ T cells from blood. The V call is TRBV5-1, the J call TRBJ2-5, with D perhaps TRBD1 (6 bases). The sequence derives from a woman between 18 and 29 years old in good health. The CDR3 DNA is TGCGCCAGCAGCTTGGCCGGGACACCCGGGGAGACCCAGTACTTC. Amino acids: CASSLAGTPGETQYF.